This T cell receptor beta chain was obtained from a study of blood T cell repertoires in COVID-19. Across the study: There were acute and convalescent COVID-19 samples, and they came from the United States, Italy and Spain. T cells, B-cell-depleted T cells, or PBMCs supplied cDNA or gDNA.

CDR3 size: 14 residues. The V end lost 0 bases, the J end lost 9 bases, and 13 bases lay between the germline ends. CDR1 is SGHTS and CDR2 is YDEGEE in the germline V gene. The protocol was immunoSEQ multiplex PCR, while the TCRdb copy is restricted to in-frame clones and leaves out a portion. The sample lists 150,000 to 200,000 clones, 80% occurring once. In its sample, this clone was seen once. The sample consisted of peripheral blood. The chain carries TRBV5-8 and TRBJ1-5, with D unclear. The TCR comes from a man aged 60 to 69 with acute or convalescent COVID-19. In DNA, the CDR3 is TGTGCCAGCAGCTTGGCAAGTGCGGAGCTGCCCCAGCATTTT. Its protein is CASSLASAELPQHF.